The 14 T cell receptor beta chains in this list originate from one sample, sequenced in a study of cytomegalovirus exposure and HLA in healthy donors. This PCR relied on a set of 60 Vbeta primers and 13 Jbeta primers. Some clones are missing from TCRdb's copy, which holds only in-frame ones; the method was immunoSEQ multiplex PCR. The sample shows more than 200,000 clones, approximately 70% of them seen only once. The sequenced material came from PBMCs. The receptors here all came from a man aged 35-49 years in good health and CMV-seropositive.

This chain joins TRBV7-2 and TRBJ2-4; D possibly corresponds to TRBD2 (5 bases). CDR3 size: 15 residues. Trimming took off 5 bases at V and 9 bases at J, with 20 bases between the two ends. The V gene's germline CDR1 is SGHTA and CDR2 FQGNSA. CDR3 DNA: TGTGCCAGCAGCAGTCTGGACTCCAAGTTGAGCATTCAGTACTTC. It specifies CASSSLDSKLSIQYF. The entire variable domain, with the rest obtained from reference TRBV7-2 and TRBJ2-4, is as follows: GAGVSQSPSNKVTEKGKDVELRCDPISGHTALYWYRQSLGQGLEFLIYFQGNSAPDKSGLPSDRFSAERTGGSVSTLTIQRTQQEDSAVYLCASSSLDSKLSIQYFGAGTRLSVL.

The chain uses TRBV5-1 and TRBJ2-5, with D unresolved. The CDR3 spans 13 residues. The V gene lost 2 bases and the J gene lost 2 bases, with 7 bases spanning the gap. The germline gives CDR1 SGHRS, CDR2 YFSETQ. Here the CDR3 DNA reads TGCGCCAGCAGCTTCGGTCCACAAGAGACCCAGTACTTC. Amino acids: CASSFGPQETQYF.

V gene TRBV15 combines with J gene TRBJ1-1; TRBD1 aligns across 9 bases. The CDR3 sequence is 16 residues long. Losses at the gene ends were 1 base for V and 10 bases for J; bases not matched to a gene: 13. The germline V gene has CDR1 LNHNV and CDR2 YYDKDF (reference sequence). The CDR3 sequence is CATSRALGTGMVGAFF. The CDR3 bases are TGTGCCACCAGCAGAGCATTGGGGACAGGGATGGTAGGAGCTTTCTTT. Full variable domain (rest looked up from reference TRBV15 and TRBJ1-1): DAMVIQNPRYQVTQFGKPVTLSCSQTLNHNVMYWYQQKSSQAPKLLFHYYDKDFNNEADTPDNFQSRRPNTSFCFLDIRSPGLGDTAMYLCATSRALGTGMVGAFFGQGTRLTVV.

This chain's CDR3 is CASRWHNEQFF. The CDR3 bases are TGTGCCAGCAGATGGCACAATGAGCAGTTCTTC. This chain joins TRBV5-5 and TRBJ2-1; D is undetermined. From germline, CDR1 is SGHKS and CDR2 YYEKEE (reference sequence). This CDR3 contains 11 residues. V lost 5 bases and J 5 bases, leaving 5 bases between the germline ends.

V is TRBV9 and J is TRBJ2-1; a possible D gene is TRBD1 (7 bases). The germline V gene encodes CDR1 SGDLS and CDR2 YYNGEE. The ends were cut back, 0 bases at V and 2 bases at J, with 12 bases in the middle. This CDR3 is 16 amino acids long. The DNA of the CDR3 is TGTGCCAGCAGCGTAGGCGGGACAGATACCTACAATGAGCAGTTCTTC. This codes for CASSVGGTDTYNEQFF.

This clone has just a few counts. CDR3 bases: TGTGCCAGCAGCGTCGACAGGGATAGGGGAGGTGAAGCTTTCTTT. It translates to CASSVDRDRGGEAFF. The chain couples TRBV5-4 to TRBJ1-1, with 7 positions matching TRBD1. V dropped 4 bases and J dropped 7; count of bases not matched to a gene: 13. CDR1 and CDR2 (germline): SGHNT, YYREEE (reference sequence). This CDR3 region has 15 residues.

The chain employs TRBV7-2 and TRBJ2-3, with TRBD2 as a possible D gene (6 bases). Germline V gene data show CDR1 as SGHTA and CDR2 as FQGNSA. This CDR3 has 14 residues. V was pared by 5 bases and J by 8 bases, with 17 bases between. CDR3 sequence reads: CASSPGGASLTQYF. DNA of the CDR3: TGTGCCAGCAGCCCGGGCGGGGCGTCGCTTACGCAGTATTTT.

The chain has TRBV11-2 and TRBJ2-3, with TRBD2 matching 9 bases. Germline V gene sequence: CDR1 SGHAT, CDR2 FQNNGV. J gave up 7 bases and V 5 bases, and 13 bases lay outside the gene matches. The CDR3 runs to 16 residues. The CDR3 protein is CASSPLAGGPSYTQYF. CDR3 DNA sequence: TGTGCCAGCAGCCCCCTCGCGGGGGGGCCATCGTATACGCAGTATTTT.

The CDR3 is CASSYERRDTEAFF. The CDR3 nucleotides are TGTGCCAGCAGCTATGAACGACGGGACACTGAAGCTTTCTTT. The rearrangement uses TRBV7-9 and TRBJ1-1; D is unresolved. V lost 4 bases and J lost 3, with 12 bases in between. Per germline, CDR1 SEHNR and CDR2 FQNEAQ (reference sequence). There are 14 residues in the CDR3.

The chain joins TRBV9 to TRBJ2-1, with TRBD1 matching over 8 bases. The CDR3 has 15 residues. V was clipped by 3 bases and J by 1 base; unmatched bases: 3. The V gene's germline CDR1 is SGDLS and CDR2 YYNGEE. The CDR3 DNA sequence: TGTGCCAGCAGCGCGACAGGGGTTTCCTACAATGAGCAGTTCTTC. Protein sequence: CASSATGVSYNEQFF.

A few counts support this clone. The chain combines TRBV6-1 with TRBJ1-1, with a possible D match to TRBD1 (5 bases). V gave up 4 bases and J gave up 0 bases, with 15 bases separating them. CDR1 is MNHNS, CDR2 SASEGT, per germline. The CDR3 extends over 16 amino acids. As DNA, the CDR3 is TGTGCCAGCAGTGTTGGGCAGGGCAGTTTGAACACTGAAGCTTTCTTT. This encodes CASSVGQGSLNTEAFF.

The V and J genes are TRBV10-3 and TRBJ1-2; 12 bases line up with TRBD1. Trimming cost V 3 bases and J 4 bases; bases outside gene matches: 9. The CDR3 runs 17 residues. Looked up from germline, CDR1 is ENHRY and CDR2 is SYGVKD. This CDR3 reads CAISDSPGQGALYGYTF. The CDR3 region has the DNA TGTGCCATCAGTGATTCGCCGGGACAGGGGGCCCTCTATGGCTACACCTTC.

The V gene is TRBV15, the J gene TRBJ2-1; D remains ambiguous. Deletions cut 0 bases from V and 1 base from J, with 13 bases between. Per germline, CDR1 LNHNV and CDR2 YYDKDF (reference sequence). The CDR3 contains 17 residues. The CDR3 nucleotides read TGTGCCACCAGCAGAGATCCGCGGCCGATTTCCTACAATGAGCAGTTCTTC. It codes for CATSRDPRPISYNEQFF.

The genes are TRBV5-4 and TRBJ2-5, with a weak D call TRBD2 (6 bases). Trimming cost V 2 bases and J 2 bases, with 13 bases left between them. The CDR3 length is 15 residues. The germline V gene encodes CDR1 SGHNT and CDR2 YYREEE (reference sequence). This CDR3 reads CASSLIPGLQETQYF. As DNA, the CDR3 is TGTGCCAGCAGCTTAATTCCGGGACTGCAAGAGACCCAGTACTTC.